This T cell receptor beta chain derives from a study of blood T cell repertoires in COVID-19. Looking at the study overall: PBMCs, B-cell-depleted T cells, or T cells were the source of the cDNA or gDNA that made up the material.

Per the authors' pipeline: Counts of nucleated cells, estimated from reference gene primer amplification, were obtained. Assay: immunoSEQ multiplex PCR; the TCRdb copy retains only in-frame clones and omits some. The DNA was the basis for D and trimming; V, J and clone size are from that table. Of around 130,000 clones listed, approximately 79% are singletons. The germline V gene encodes CDR1 KGHSH and CDR2 LQKENI. Trimming took 6 bases from V and 1 from J, leaving 12 bases between them. This CDR3 is 14 amino acids long. All enrollees were roughly 18 to 90 years old and from about 25 US areas. Cohorts were determined from participant-reported clinical history.

The clonotype originates from a man aged 35 to 55 with acute COVID-19. The chain combines TRBV18 with TRBJ1-1; D is undetermined. Source material: PBMCs or T cells enriched from blood (not recorded which). The CDR3 loop reads CASSLGVTNTEAFF. CDR3 in DNA: TGTGCCAGCTCTCTCGGGGTAACGAACACTGAAGCTTTCTTT.